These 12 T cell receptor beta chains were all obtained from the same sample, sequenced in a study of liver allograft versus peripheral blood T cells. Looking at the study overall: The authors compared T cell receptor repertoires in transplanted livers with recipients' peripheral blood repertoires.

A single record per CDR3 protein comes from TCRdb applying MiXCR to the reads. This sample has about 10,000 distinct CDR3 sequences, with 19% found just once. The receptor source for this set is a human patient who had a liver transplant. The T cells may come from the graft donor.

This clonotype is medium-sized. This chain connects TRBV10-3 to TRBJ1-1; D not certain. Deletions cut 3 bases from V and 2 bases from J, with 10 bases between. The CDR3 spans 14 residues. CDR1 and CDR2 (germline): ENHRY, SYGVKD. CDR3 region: CAISETELNTEAFF. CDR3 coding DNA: TGTGCCATCAGTGAAACAGAGCTTAACACTGAAGCTTTCTTT.

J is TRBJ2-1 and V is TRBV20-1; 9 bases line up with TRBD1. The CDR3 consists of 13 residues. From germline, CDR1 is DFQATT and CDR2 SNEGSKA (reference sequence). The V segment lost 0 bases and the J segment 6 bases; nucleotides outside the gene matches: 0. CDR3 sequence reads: CSAREGQGNEQFF. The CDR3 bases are TGCAGTGCTAGAGAGGGACAGGGCAATGAGCAGTTCTTC.

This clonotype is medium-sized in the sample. The CDR3 DNA follows: TGTGCCAGCTCACCTAGCGGGGGGCAAGCTTTCTTT. It encodes CASSPSGGQAFF. The V and J genes are TRBV18 and TRBJ1-1; possibly TRBD1 for D (6 bases). V was cut by 3 bases and J by 9 bases, with 11 bases left in between. Germline V CDR1 and CDR2: KGHSH, LQKENI. CDR3 length: 12 residues.

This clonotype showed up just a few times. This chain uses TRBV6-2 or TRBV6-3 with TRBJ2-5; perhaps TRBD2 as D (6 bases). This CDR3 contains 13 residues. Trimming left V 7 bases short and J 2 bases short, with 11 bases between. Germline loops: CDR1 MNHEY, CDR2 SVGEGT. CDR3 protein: CASTPTRQETQYF. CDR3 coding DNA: TGTGCCAGCACCCCGACTAGACAAGAGACCCAGTACTTC.

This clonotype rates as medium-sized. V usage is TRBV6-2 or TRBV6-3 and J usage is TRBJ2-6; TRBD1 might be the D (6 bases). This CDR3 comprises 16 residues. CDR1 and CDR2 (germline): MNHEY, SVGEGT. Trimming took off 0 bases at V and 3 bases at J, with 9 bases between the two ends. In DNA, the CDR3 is TGTGCCAGCAGTTACTCGAGGGGGTTTGGGGCCAACGTCCTGACTTTC. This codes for CASSYSRGFGANVLTF.

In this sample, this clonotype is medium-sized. CDR3 protein: CASSLLRGTSGFGDTQYF. In DNA, the CDR3 is TGTGCCAGCAGTCTCCTGAGAGGGACTAGCGGGTTTGGGGATACGCAGTATTTT. The gene calls are TRBV27 and TRBJ2-3, with TRBD2 identical over 12 bases. The V segment lost 5 bases and the J segment 6 bases; nucleotides outside the gene matches: 15. Germline V gives CDR1 MNHEY, CDR2 SMNVEV (reference sequence). The CDR3 runs to 18 residues.

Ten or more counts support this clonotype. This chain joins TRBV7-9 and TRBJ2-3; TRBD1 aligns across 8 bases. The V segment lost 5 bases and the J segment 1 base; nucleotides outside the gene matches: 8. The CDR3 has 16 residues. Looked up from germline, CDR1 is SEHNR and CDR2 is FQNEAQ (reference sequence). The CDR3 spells CASSQGAGGRTDTQYF. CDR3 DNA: TGTGCCAGCAGCCAGGGGGCCGGAGGCCGCACAGATACGCAGTATTTT.

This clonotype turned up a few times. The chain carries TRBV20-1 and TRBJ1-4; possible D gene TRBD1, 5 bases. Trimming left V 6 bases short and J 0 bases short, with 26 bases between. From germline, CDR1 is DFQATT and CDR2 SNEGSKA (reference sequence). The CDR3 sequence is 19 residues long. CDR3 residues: CSAVPTGTNIIATNEKLFF. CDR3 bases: TGCAGTGCCGTCCCCACCGGGACTAACATCATTGCAACTAATGAAAAACTGTTTTTT.

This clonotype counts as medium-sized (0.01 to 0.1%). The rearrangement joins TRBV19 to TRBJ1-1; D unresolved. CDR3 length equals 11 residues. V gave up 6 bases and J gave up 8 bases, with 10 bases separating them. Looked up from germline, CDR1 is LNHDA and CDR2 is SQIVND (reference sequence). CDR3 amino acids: CASRLRIEAFF. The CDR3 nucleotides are TGTGCCAGTAGACTAAGGATAGAAGCTTTCTTT.

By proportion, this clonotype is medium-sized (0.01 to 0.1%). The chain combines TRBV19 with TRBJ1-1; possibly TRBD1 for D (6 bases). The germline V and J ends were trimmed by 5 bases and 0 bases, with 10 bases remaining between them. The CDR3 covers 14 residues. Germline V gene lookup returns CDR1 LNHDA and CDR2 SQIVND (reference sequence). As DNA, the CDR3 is TGTGCCAGTAGTTCTGACAGGTTGAACACTGAAGCTTTCTTT. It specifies CASSSDRLNTEAFF.

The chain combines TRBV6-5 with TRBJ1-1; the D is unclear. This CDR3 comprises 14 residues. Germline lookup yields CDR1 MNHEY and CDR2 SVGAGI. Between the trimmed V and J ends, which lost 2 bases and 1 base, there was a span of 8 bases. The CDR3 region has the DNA TGTGCCAGCAGTTACGTCGCCTGGAACACTGAAGCTTTCTTT. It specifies CASSYVAWNTEAFF.

The CDR3 reads CAWSVEGSAGYGYTF. CDR3 sequence (DNA): TGTGCCTGGAGTGTTGAAGGATCCGCTGGATATGGCTACACCTTC. This chain links TRBV30 with TRBJ1-2, with D uncertain. Germline V gene data show CDR1 as GTSNPN and CDR2 as SVGIG (reference sequence). The CDR3 sequence is 15 residues long. The ends were cut back, 0 bases at V and 5 bases at J, with 16 bases in the middle.